This T cell receptor beta chain originates from a study of blood T cell repertoires in COVID-19. Overall study context: PBMCs, B-cell-depleted T cells, or T cells were the source of the cDNA or gDNA that made up the material.

TCRdb's copy holds only in-frame clones and misses some; the assay was immunoSEQ multiplex PCR. This table holds about 150,000 clones, 75% to 95% found once. Sequencing was carried out using peripheral blood. The TCR sequence derives from a man in his fifties with acute or convalescent COVID-19.

The CDR3 DNA is TGTGCCAGCTCACCGCAGGGAAACTATAATTCACCCCTCCACTTT. Translating it yields CASSPQGNYNSPLHF. This chain uses TRBV18 with TRBJ1-6, with a tentative D call TRBD1 (5 bases). The V and J ends lost 3 bases and 3 bases respectively, with 9 bases between them. The germline V gene encodes CDR1 KGHSH and CDR2 LQKENI. The CDR3 is 15 amino acids.